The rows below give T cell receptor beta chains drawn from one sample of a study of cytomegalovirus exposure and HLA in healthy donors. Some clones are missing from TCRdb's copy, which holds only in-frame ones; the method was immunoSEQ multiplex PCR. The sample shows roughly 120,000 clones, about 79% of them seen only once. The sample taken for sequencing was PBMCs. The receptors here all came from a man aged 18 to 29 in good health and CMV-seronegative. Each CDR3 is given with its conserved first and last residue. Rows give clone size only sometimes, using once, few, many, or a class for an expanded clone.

cdr3_aa: CASSYSTQGNQPQHF
v_call: TRBV6-5
j_call: TRBJ1-5
clone_size: few

cdr3_aa: CASSGQGLLGYTF
v_call: TRBV14
j_call: TRBJ1-2
clone_size: NA

cdr3_aa: CASSEYRSSDSYEQYF
v_call: TRBV25-1
j_call: TRBJ2-7
clone_size: few

cdr3_aa: CASSTTKLAGGYEQYF
v_call: TRBV7-9
j_call: TRBJ2-7
clone_size: NA

cdr3_aa: CASSLDSHREQFF
v_call: TRBV28
j_call: TRBJ2-1
clone_size: NA

cdr3_aa: CASGQVLAGLLYEQYF
v_call: TRBV27
j_call: TRBJ2-7
clone_size: NA

cdr3_aa: CASSDGTSGAYNEQFF
v_call: TRBV6-4
j_call: TRBJ2-1
clone_size: NA

cdr3_aa: CASSQHHGEKLFF
v_call: TRBV4-1
j_call: TRBJ1-4
clone_size: NA

cdr3_aa: CASSFDTEAFF
v_call: TRBV7-2
j_call: TRBJ1-1
clone_size: NA

cdr3_aa: CASSPRAGYPNYGYTF
v_call: TRBV14
j_call: TRBJ1-2
clone_size: NA

cdr3_aa: CASSHTGERQFF
v_call: TRBV5-4
j_call: TRBJ2-1
clone_size: few

cdr3_aa: CASSIGQGLVTGELFF
v_call: TRBV19
j_call: TRBJ2-2
clone_size: NA

cdr3_aa: CSVRQGETQYF
v_call: TRBV29-1
j_call: TRBJ2-5
clone_size: NA

cdr3_aa: CASSVGADSYEQYF
v_call: TRBV7-6
j_call: TRBJ2-7
clone_size: NA

cdr3_aa: CASSNDRTNTGELFF
v_call: TRBV7-7
j_call: TRBJ2-2
clone_size: NA

cdr3_aa: CASSHGAGTSFETQYF
v_call: TRBV4-2
j_call: TRBJ2-5
clone_size: NA

cdr3_aa: CASSLDTGTGLYEQYF
v_call: TRBV5-1
j_call: NA
clone_size: NA

cdr3_aa: CASSLGGRGSQETQYF
v_call: TRBV27
j_call: TRBJ2-5
clone_size: NA

cdr3_aa: CASSDRTNKNIQYF
v_call: TRBV11-2
j_call: TRBJ2-4
clone_size: NA

cdr3_aa: CAGLLGGPGNTEAFF
v_call: TRBV2
j_call: TRBJ1-1
clone_size: few

cdr3_aa: CASRLAGLQFF
v_call: TRBV28
j_call: TRBJ2-1
clone_size: NA

cdr3_aa: CASSSGGIYNSPLHF
v_call: TRBV28
j_call: TRBJ1-6
clone_size: few

cdr3_aa: CASSLDATGVGGNTIYF
v_call: TRBV5-1
j_call: TRBJ1-3
clone_size: NA

cdr3_aa: CASWSALAGGTNEQFF
v_call: TRBV19
j_call: TRBJ2-1
clone_size: NA

cdr3_aa: CASSYWSGQNNNEQFF
v_call: TRBV6-5
j_call: TRBJ2-1
clone_size: NA

cdr3_aa: CASSLGQTEETQYF
v_call: TRBV11-2
j_call: TRBJ2-5
clone_size: once

cdr3_aa: CASKRTSGSYNEQFF
v_call: TRBV28
j_call: TRBJ2-1
clone_size: NA

cdr3_aa: CASTYMDRSNSPLHF
v_call: TRBV6-5
j_call: TRBJ1-6
clone_size: NA

cdr3_aa: CASSFGQGLSPSTIYF
v_call: TRBV9
j_call: TRBJ1-3
clone_size: NA

cdr3_aa: CASSKTGNQPQHF
v_call: TRBV6-5
j_call: TRBJ1-5
clone_size: NA

cdr3_aa: CASSPGTREAFF
v_call: TRBV5-4
j_call: TRBJ1-1
clone_size: few

cdr3_aa: CASSLANLPQHF
v_call: TRBV28
j_call: TRBJ1-5
clone_size: NA

cdr3_aa: CASSKRARRYEQYF
v_call: TRBV21-1
j_call: TRBJ2-7
clone_size: NA

cdr3_aa: CASSEAMREYSF
v_call: TRBV6-1
j_call: TRBJ2-7
clone_size: NA

cdr3_aa: CASSLIFGEEAFF
v_call: TRBV7-3
j_call: TRBJ1-1
clone_size: NA

cdr3_aa: CASSLLQGKETQYF
v_call: TRBV5-1
j_call: TRBJ2-5
clone_size: NA

cdr3_aa: CASSPPQAGAGYEQYF
v_call: TRBV18
j_call: NA
clone_size: NA

cdr3_aa: CASSPQAGLYNSPLHF
v_call: TRBV27
j_call: TRBJ1-6
clone_size: NA

cdr3_aa: CASSLQGGMNTEAFF
v_call: TRBV5-1
j_call: TRBJ1-1
clone_size: NA